This TCR beta chain was captured in a study of Ad26.COV2.S vaccination and SARS-CoV-2 variants. The treatment is: over 15 received Ad26.COV2.S at low or high dose, single or two shots; about 5 received placebo; per-sample allocation not given. The samples date from day 63 after the first vaccine or placebo injection. Only in-frame clones appear in the TCRdb table, and some are missing; sequencing was by immunoSEQ multiplex PCR. The data contain just under 250,000 clones, over 75% of them singletons. Looked up from germline, CDR1 is SNHLY and CDR2 is FYNNEI. There are 16 residues in the CDR3. The V end was cut by 7 bases, the J end by 2 bases, with 18 bases between.

The sequenced sample was peripheral blood, obtained in a trial of Ad26.COV2.S vaccine versus placebo. The gene calls are TRBV2 and TRBJ1-5; D gene ambiguous. The source is a person aged 18-65 years who received the Ad26.COV2.S COVID-19 vaccine or a placebo. In nucleotides, the CDR3 is TGTGCCAGCAACCAACAGTCGTCGATAGGCAATCAGCCCCAGCATTTT. Translated: CASNQQSSIGNQPQHF.